The sequence of this T cell receptor beta chain was determined in a study of patients and donors after allogeneic stem cell transplantation. TCRdb reprocessed the RT-PCR reads with MiXCR, giving one entry per CDR3 protein. Of roughly 960,000 distinct CDR3 sequences listed, under 20% are singletons. V was shortened by 3 bases and J by 6 bases, with 9 bases between the two germline ends. The germline gives CDR1 ENHRY, CDR2 SYGVKD. The CDR3 runs to 14 residues. Sequences were obtained from blood, either unsorted or a sorted T cell fraction (not recorded which). This clonotype was sampled from a human donor who was either an allogeneic HSCT recipient or a stem cell or donor lymphocyte infusion donor (not recorded which). It is not recorded whose cells these are; they may come from a transplant donor. The rearrangement uses TRBV10-3 and TRBJ2-6, with D possibly matching TRBD2 (5 bases). The CDR3 bases are TGTGCCATCAGTGAAAGCGGTTCGGCCAACGTCCTGACTTTC. It is translated as CAISESGSANVLTF.